The 17 T cell receptor beta chains below all came from one sample that was sequenced in a study of blood T cell repertoires in COVID-19. Profiling relied on immunoSEQ multiplex PCR, and the TCRdb table lists in-frame clones only, not all of them. This sample has over 85,000 clones, with about 86% found just once. Source material: peripheral blood. Every receptor here comes from a man aged 60 to 69 with acute or convalescent COVID-19.

V and J are TRBV7-3 and TRBJ2-2; 10 nucleotides align to TRBD1. The V segment lost 2 bases and the J segment 5 bases; nucleotides outside the gene matches: 5. CDR3 length: 16 residues. Germline CDR1 SGHTA, CDR2 FQGTGA. CDR3 sequence: CASSLFGTGVTGELFF. The CDR3 nucleotides read TGTGCCAGCAGCTTATTCGGGACAGGGGTAACCGGGGAGCTGTTTTTT. Full variable domain (remainder filled in from reference TRBV7-3 and TRBJ2-2): GAGVSQTPSNKVTEKGKYVELRCDPISGHTALYWYRQSLGQGPEFLIYFQGTGAADDSGLPNDRFFAVRPEGSVSTLKIQRTERGDSAVYLCASSLFGTGVTGELFFGEGSRLTVL.

This clone was seen a handful of times. The chain is built from TRBV5-6 and TRBJ1-4, with 7 nucleotides matching TRBD1. This CDR3 has 16 residues. Germline CDR1 and CDR2: SGHDT and YYEEEE. The V segment lost 5 bases and the J segment 1 base; nucleotides outside the gene matches: 8. This chain's CDR3 is CASSSPAGGTNEKLFF. DNA for the CDR3: TGTGCCAGCAGTTCTCCCGCAGGGGGAACTAATGAAAAACTGTTTTTT. The full variable domain, rest sourced from reference TRBV5-6 and TRBJ1-4, is DAGVTQSPTHLIKTRGQQVTLRCSPKSGHDTVSWYQQALGQGPQFIFQYYEEEERQRGNFPDRFSGHQFPNYSSELNVNALLLGDSALYLCASSSPAGGTNEKLFFGSGTQLSVL.

This clone was observed a single time. The chain carries TRBV2 and TRBJ2-1, with D possibly being TRBD2 (6 bases). The V gene lost 10 bases and the J gene lost 8 bases, with 24 bases spanning the gap. The CDR3 consists of 15 residues. CDR1 and CDR2 (germline): SNHLY, FYNNEI. CDR3: CATRAIGGVADEQFF. Written as DNA, the CDR3 is TGTGCCACCCGAGCGATCGGGGGAGTTGCCGATGAGCAGTTCTTC.

The genes are TRBV6-2 or TRBV6-3 and TRBJ1-2; D ambiguous. Per the germline V gene, CDR1 is MNHEY and CDR2 is SVGEGT. V was clipped by 5 bases and J by 4 bases, with 8 bases between them. CDR3 length: 12 residues. For the CDR3, the DNA is TGTGCCAGCAGTCCCGAGTCCTATGGCTACACCTTC. Protein product: CASSPESYGYTF.

The J gene is TRBJ2-7, the V gene TRBV6-6; D might be TRBD2 (6 bases). The CDR3 has 12 residues. The V end was cut by 5 bases, the J end by 4 bases, with 9 bases between. In germline, CDR1 is MNHNY, CDR2 SVGAGI (reference sequence). The CDR3, as DNA: TGTGCCAGCAGTGAGACTAGTTACGAGCAGTACTTC. Residues: CASSETSYEQYF.

The rearrangement joins TRBV7-9 to TRBJ1-5, with 8 bases matching TRBD1. The ends lost 4 bases at V and 2 bases at J; junction bases unmatched: 7. CDR1 and CDR2 (germline): SEHNR, FQNEAQ (reference sequence). The CDR3 sequence is 16 residues long. The CDR3 bases are TGTGCCAGCAGCTGGCAGGGGGCTGCAGGCAATCAGCCCCAGCATTTT. Translated, it gives CASSWQGAAGNQPQHF.

This clone was seen only once. V gene TRBV2 combines with J gene TRBJ1-6; 10 bases map to TRBD1. This CDR3 region has 15 residues. Trimming cost V 7 bases and J 9 bases; bases outside gene matches: 9. Germline V gene sequence: CDR1 SNHLY, CDR2 FYNNEI. In DNA form, the CDR3 reads TGTGCCAGCACCCTTCGGGGGACAGGGGTTTCACCCCTCCACTTT. Amino acid sequence: CASTLRGTGVSPLHF.

The gene calls are TRBV29-1 and TRBJ1-4; the D gene is possibly TRBD1 (6 bases). V lost 4 bases, J lost 8 bases, and 20 bases lay in between. The CDR3 is 15 residues long. Germline CDR1 is SQVTM and CDR2 is ANQGSEA. The CDR3 loop reads CSVGDRTRAREKLFF. In DNA, the CDR3 is TGCAGCGTTGGTGACAGGACACGGGCTCGAGAAAAACTGTTTTTT.

This sequence joins TRBV5-1 and TRBJ1-2; 11 bases fit TRBD1. This CDR3 region has 18 residues. Per the germline V gene, CDR1 is SGHRS and CDR2 is YFSETQ. J gave up 5 bases and V 1 base, and 13 bases lay outside the gene matches. CDR3 in DNA: TGCGCCAGCAGCTTGAGTTGGGGACAGGGGGAGATGAGATATGGCTACACCTTC. Encoded protein: CASSLSWGQGEMRYGYTF.

The chain combines TRBV4-1 with TRBJ1-1, with D tentatively TRBD1 (6 bases). Germline V gene lookup returns CDR1 MGHRA and CDR2 YSYEKL. CDR3 length equals 15 residues. With 4 bases removed from V and 0 bases from J, the gap between germline ends came to 12 bases. This chain's CDR3 is CASSRSQGVNTEAFF. CDR3 coding DNA: TGCGCCAGCAGCCGATCACAGGGTGTGAACACTGAAGCTTTCTTT.

This clone showed up just once. The chain is built from TRBV7-2 and TRBJ2-1; D not certain. Between the trimmed V and J ends, which lost 4 bases and 4 bases, there was a span of 5 bases. The V gene's germline CDR1 is SGHTA and CDR2 FQGNSA. The CDR3 has 12 amino acids. The CDR3 DNA reads as TGTGCCAGCAGCTCTCCGTACAATGAGCAGTTCTTC. Encoded protein: CASSSPYNEQFF.

The chain recombines TRBV5-1 with TRBJ1-2, with 11 positions matching TRBD1. Germline V gene sequence: CDR1 SGHRS, CDR2 YFSETQ. The CDR3 runs to 15 residues. Trimming cost V 3 bases and J 4 bases; bases outside gene matches: 5. This chain's CDR3 is CASSSRDRGSYGYTF. For the CDR3, the DNA is TGCGCCAGCAGCTCACGGGACAGGGGGAGCTATGGCTACACCTTC.

The V call is TRBV5-1, the J call TRBJ2-3, with no clear D. Germline V gives CDR1 SGHRS, CDR2 YFSETQ. The V end was cut by 4 bases, the J end by 2 bases, with 5 bases between. The CDR3 is 12 amino acids. CDR3 loop: CASSVNTDTQYF. As DNA, the CDR3 is TGCGCCAGCAGCGTTAACACAGATACGCAGTATTTT.

This rearrangement joins TRBV29-1 to TRBJ2-3; TRBD2 is a possible D gene (5 bases). Germline CDR1 and CDR2: SQVTM and ANQGSEA. The length of the CDR3 is 12 residues. Trimming removed 4 bases from V and 3 bases from J, with 8 bases in between. CDR3 in amino acids: CSVGGLTDTQYF. The CDR3 nucleotides read TGCAGCGTTGGAGGGCTTACAGATACGCAGTATTTT.

The V call is TRBV5-4, the J call TRBJ2-7; 8 nucleotides align to TRBD2. V gave up 4 bases and J gave up 2 bases; unmatched junction bases: 5. The CDR3 is 14 amino acids. Looked up from germline, CDR1 is SGHNT and CDR2 is YYREEE (reference sequence). The CDR3 region has the DNA TGTGCCAGCAGCGCGAGCGGGGGTACCTACGAGCAGTACTTC. Protein product: CASSASGGTYEQYF.

The CDR3 here is CASSVDSGRVDTQYF. CDR3 DNA sequence: TGCGCCAGCAGCGTCGATAGCGGGAGGGTAGATACGCAGTATTTT. V gene TRBV5-1 combines with J gene TRBJ2-3, with 11 bases that match TRBD2. This CDR3 is 15 amino acids long. V lost 4 bases to trimming and J lost 5 bases; unmatched junction nucleotides: 6. From germline, CDR1 is SGHRS and CDR2 YFSETQ. Full variable domain (missing parts from reference TRBV5-1 and TRBJ2-3): KAGVTQTPRYLIKTRGQQVTLSCSPISGHRSVSWYQQTPGQGLQFLFEYFSETQRNKGNFPGRFSGRQFSNSRSEMNVSTLELGDSALYLCASSVDSGRVDTQYFGPGTRLTVL.

CDR3 residues: CASSSGTGIFNGYTF. The CDR3 DNA reads TGTGCCAGTAGTTCCGGGACAGGGATCTTTAATGGCTACACCTTC. The rearrangement uses TRBV19 and TRBJ1-2; TRBD1 matches at 9 bases. This CDR3 region has 15 residues. V dropped 5 bases and J dropped 6; count of bases not matched to a gene: 10. Germline CDR1 LNHDA, CDR2 SQIVND (reference sequence).